The TCR beta chain under discussion was sequenced for a study of T cell changes during pregnancy in multiple sclerosis. CDR3 size: 17 residues. The germline gives CDR1 LGHNA, CDR2 YNFKEQ. The V gene end was trimmed by 4 bases and the J gene end by 8 bases; junction bases not matched to a gene: 18. Data came from immunoSEQ multiplex PCR; TCRdb stores just in-frame clones and leaves some out. The data contain approximately 63,000 clones, 85% to 95% of them seen just once; the ten biggest clones take up just under 2%. The gene calls are TRBV4-2 and TRBJ1-2; 8 bases line up with TRBD1. This receptor was identified in a female donor in good health, enrolled as a control in a pregnancy study. This sample comprised peripheral blood, obtained in the third trimester of pregnancy. CDR3 nucleotides: TGTGCCAGCAGCCCCTCGACAGGGGCTTTCGCTGTTTCGGGCTACACCTTC. Its protein product is CASSPSTGAFAVSGYTF.